This T cell receptor (beta chain) is drawn from a study of T cells expressing NK-cell markers. Germline V gene data show CDR1 as LGHNA and CDR2 as YNFKEQ. This CDR3 has 15 amino acids. Synthesis of TCR beta cDNA relied on 5'RACE template switching carrying UMIs. TCRdb re-analyzed the 5' RACE reads; it lists each CDR3 protein once, without DNA. The table for this sample gives over 350,000 distinct CDR3 sequences. This TCR came from a woman aged 45-65 years in good health. The sequenced sample was blood T cells: a sorted CD56 or NKG2C T cell subset, CD4+ or CD8+ T cells, or bulk PBMC T cells (not recorded which). The chain joins TRBV4-2 to TRBJ1-5; the D gene TCRdb calls, TRBD1, cannot be checked with no DNA. The CDR3 reads CASSQEGEWGQPQHF.